This TCR beta chain was retrieved from a study of blood T cells in healthy people across ages. Findings of the study overall: Diversity was higher, and naive CD4+ cells more numerous, in long-lived donors than in aged donors. For the donors, CMV status was unknown and possibly confounded expanded clonotype changes.

It was with a sample-barcoded 5' primer and a J-beta primer mix that a second PCR of about 6 to 11 cycles was run. Paired-end reads containing CDR3 totaled no fewer than 2.5 million for each sample. TCRdb re-analysed the 5' RACE reads in MiXCR, keeping a single row per CDR3 protein. Counted here are approximately 800,000 distinct CDR3 sequences, about 37% occurring once; the ten biggest clones make up around 13%. Concerning this clonotype: Its antigen is as yet unknown.

The V segment lost 3 bases and the J segment 6 bases; nucleotides outside the gene matches: 6. CDR3 length: 15 amino acids. Germline-derived CDR1 and CDR2 are DFQATT and SNEGSKA (reference sequence). Caucasian, healthy and from Russia, the donors were aged between about 6 and 100. Specimen: blood. The J gene is TRBJ1-5, the V gene TRBV20-1; 12 positions agree with TRBD1. This receptor was obtained from a man between 18 and 35 years old in good health. DNA for the CDR3: TGCAGTGCTAGGGAGGGGACAGGGGGCCGTCAGCCCCAGCATTTT. The encoded protein is CSAREGTGGRQPQHF.